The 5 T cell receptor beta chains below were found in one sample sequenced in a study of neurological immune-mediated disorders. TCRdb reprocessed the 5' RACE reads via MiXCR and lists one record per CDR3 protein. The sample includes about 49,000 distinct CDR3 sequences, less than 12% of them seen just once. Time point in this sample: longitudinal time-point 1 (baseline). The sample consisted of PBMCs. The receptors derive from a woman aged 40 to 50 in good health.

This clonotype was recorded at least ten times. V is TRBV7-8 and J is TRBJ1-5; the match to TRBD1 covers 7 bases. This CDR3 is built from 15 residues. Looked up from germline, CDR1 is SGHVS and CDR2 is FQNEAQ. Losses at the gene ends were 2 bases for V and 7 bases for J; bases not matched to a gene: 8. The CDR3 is CASSLRQGVGQPQHF. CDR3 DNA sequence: TGTGCCAGCAGCTTACGCCAGGGGGTCGGGCAGCCCCAGCATTTT.

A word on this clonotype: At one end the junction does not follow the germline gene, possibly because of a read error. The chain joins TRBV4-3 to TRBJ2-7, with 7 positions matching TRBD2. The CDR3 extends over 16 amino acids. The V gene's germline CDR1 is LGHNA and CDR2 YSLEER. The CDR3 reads CASSHDPGTTFYEQHF. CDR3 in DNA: TGCGCCAGCAGCCACGACCCCGGGACTACCTTCTACGAGCAGCACTTC.

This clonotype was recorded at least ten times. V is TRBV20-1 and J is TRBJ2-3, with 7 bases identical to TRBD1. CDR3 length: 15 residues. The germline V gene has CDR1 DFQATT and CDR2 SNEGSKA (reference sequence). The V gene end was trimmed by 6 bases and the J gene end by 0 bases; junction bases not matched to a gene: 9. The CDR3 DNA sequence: TGCAGTGCAGACGGGACAGCCCTTAGCACAGATACGCAGTATTTT. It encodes CSADGTALSTDTQYF.

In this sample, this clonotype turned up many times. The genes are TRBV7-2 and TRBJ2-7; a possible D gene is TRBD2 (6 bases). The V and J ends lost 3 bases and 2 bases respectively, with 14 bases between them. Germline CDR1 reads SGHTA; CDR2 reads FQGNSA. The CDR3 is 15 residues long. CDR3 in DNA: TGTGCCAGCAGCTTGCGGCCCTGGGAGGCCTACGAGCAGTACTTC. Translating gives CASSLRPWEAYEQYF.

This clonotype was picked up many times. CDR3 sequence (DNA): TGTGCCAGCAGCTTTAGGGGACAGGGGATTATTGATCAGCCCCAGCATTTT. It specifies CASSFRGQGIIDQPQHF. The rearrangement uses TRBV28 and TRBJ1-5; 10 bases align to TRBD1. Germline trimming cut 6 bases from V and 5 bases from J; bases unmatched to any gene: 13. The CDR3 is 17 amino acids. CDR1 MDHEN and CDR2 SYDVKM come from the germline V gene.